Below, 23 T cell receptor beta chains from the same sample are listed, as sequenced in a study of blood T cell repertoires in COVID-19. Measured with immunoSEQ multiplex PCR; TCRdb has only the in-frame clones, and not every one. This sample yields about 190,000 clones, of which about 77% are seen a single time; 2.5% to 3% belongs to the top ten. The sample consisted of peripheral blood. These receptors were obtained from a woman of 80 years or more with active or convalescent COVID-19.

The CDR3 sequence is CASSPDRATSVAFF. The CDR3 nucleotides are TGTGCCAGCTCACCAGACAGGGCCACAAGCGTAGCTTTCTTT. V usage is TRBV18 and J usage is TRBJ1-1; 7 nucleotides agree with TRBD1. CDR3 length: 14 residues. The germline gives CDR1 KGHSH, CDR2 LQKENI. V gave up 2 bases and J gave up 10 bases; unmatched junction bases: 10.

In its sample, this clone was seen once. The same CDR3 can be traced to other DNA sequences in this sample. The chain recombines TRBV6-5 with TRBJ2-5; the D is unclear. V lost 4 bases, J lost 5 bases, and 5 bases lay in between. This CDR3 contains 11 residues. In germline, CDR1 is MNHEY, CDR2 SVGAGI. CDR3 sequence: CASSSRETQYF. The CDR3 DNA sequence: TGTGCCAGCAGTTCTCGGGAGACCCAGTACTTC.

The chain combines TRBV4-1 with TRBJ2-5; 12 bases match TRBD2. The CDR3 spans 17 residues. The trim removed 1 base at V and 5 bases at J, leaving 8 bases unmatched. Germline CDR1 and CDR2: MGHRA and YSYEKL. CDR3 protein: CASSQGGRLAGGETQYF. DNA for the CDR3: TGCGCCAGCAGCCAAGGAGGCAGGCTAGCGGGGGGGGAGACCCAGTACTTC.

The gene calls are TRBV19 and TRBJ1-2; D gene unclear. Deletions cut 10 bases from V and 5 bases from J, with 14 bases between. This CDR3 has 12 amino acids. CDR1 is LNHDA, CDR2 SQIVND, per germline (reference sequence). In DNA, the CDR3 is TGTGCCACCGCGTTACTCGGGTATGGCTACACCTTC. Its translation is CATALLGYGYTF.

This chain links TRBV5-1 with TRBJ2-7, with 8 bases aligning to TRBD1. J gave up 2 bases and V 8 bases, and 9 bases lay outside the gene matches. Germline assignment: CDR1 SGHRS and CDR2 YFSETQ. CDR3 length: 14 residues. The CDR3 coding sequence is TGCGCCAGTACGTCCGGGACAGGCACCTACGAGCAGTACTTC. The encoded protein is CASTSGTGTYEQYF.

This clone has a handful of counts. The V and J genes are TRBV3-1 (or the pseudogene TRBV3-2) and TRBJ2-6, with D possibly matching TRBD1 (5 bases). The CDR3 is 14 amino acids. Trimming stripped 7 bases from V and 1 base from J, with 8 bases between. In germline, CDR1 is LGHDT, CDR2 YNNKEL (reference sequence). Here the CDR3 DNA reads TGTGCCAGCACCAGGGCTTCTGGGGCCAACGTCCTGACTTTC. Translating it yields CASTRASGANVLTF.

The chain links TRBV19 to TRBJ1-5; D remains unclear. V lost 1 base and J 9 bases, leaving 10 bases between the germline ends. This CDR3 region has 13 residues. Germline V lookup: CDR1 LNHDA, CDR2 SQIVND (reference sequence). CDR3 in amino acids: CASSIVPVGPQHF. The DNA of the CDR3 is TGTGCCAGTAGTATAGTTCCCGTCGGGCCCCAGCATTTT.

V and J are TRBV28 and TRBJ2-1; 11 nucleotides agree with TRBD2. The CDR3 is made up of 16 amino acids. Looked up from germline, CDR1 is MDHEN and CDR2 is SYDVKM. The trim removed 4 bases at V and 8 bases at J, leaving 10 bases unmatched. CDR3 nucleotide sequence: TGTGCCAGCAGTTCGATAGGGACTAGCGGATCCCATGAGCAGTTCTTC. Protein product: CASSSIGTSGSHEQFF.

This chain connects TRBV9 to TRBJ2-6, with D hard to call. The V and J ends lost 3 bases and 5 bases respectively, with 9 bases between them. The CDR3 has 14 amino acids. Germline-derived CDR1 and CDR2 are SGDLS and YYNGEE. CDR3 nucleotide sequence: TGTGCCAGCAGCGCCGGGTTCTGGGCCAACGTCCTGACTTTC. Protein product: CASSAGFWANVLTF.

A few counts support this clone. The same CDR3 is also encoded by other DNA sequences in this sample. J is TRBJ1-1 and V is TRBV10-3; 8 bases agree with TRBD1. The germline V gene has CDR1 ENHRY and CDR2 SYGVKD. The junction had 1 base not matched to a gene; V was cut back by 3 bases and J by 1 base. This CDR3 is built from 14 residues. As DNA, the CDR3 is TGTGCCATCAGTGAAGGACAGGGGAACACTGAAGCTTTCTTT. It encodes CAISEGQGNTEAFF.

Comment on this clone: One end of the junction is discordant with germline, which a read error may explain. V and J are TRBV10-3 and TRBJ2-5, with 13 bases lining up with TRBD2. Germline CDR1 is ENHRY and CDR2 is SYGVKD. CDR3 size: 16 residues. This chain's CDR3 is CAICEGLAGPQETQYF. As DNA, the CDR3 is TGTGCCATCTGTGAGGGACTAGCGGGACCCCAAGAGACCCAGTACTTC.

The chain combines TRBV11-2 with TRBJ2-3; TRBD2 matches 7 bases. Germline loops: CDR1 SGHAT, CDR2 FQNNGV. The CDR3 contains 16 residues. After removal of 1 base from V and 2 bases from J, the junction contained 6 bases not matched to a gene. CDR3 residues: CASSLGAAGNTDTQYF. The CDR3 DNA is TGTGCCAGCAGCTTAGGCGCAGCGGGGAACACAGATACGCAGTATTTT.

Here the CDR3 reads CASSSLVSWTGELFF. CDR3 coding DNA: TGTGCCAGCAGTTCTCTCGTAAGCTGGACCGGGGAGCTGTTTTTT. J is TRBJ2-2 and V is TRBV28, with no clear D. V gave up 4 bases and J gave up 5 bases, with 14 bases separating them. The germline CDR1 and CDR2 sequences are MDHEN and SYDVKM. This CDR3 is 15 amino acids long.

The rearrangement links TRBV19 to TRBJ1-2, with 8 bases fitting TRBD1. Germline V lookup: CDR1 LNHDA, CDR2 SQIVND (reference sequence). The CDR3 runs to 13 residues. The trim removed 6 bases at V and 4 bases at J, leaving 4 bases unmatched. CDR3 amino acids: CASSLDRGYGYTF. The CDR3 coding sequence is TGTGCCAGTAGCCTCGACAGGGGCTATGGCTACACCTTC. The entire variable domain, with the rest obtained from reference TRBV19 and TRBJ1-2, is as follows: DGGITQSPKYLFRKEGQNVTLSCEQNLNHDAMYWYRQDPGQGLRLIYYSQIVNDFQKGDIAEGYSVSREKKESFPLTVTSAQKNPTAFYLCASSLDRGYGYTFGSGTRLTVV.

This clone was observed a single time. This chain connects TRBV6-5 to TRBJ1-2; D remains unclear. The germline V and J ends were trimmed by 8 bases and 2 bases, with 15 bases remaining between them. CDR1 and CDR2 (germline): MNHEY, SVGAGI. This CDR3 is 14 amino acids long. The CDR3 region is CASSSDTLNYGYTF. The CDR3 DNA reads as TGTGCCAGCTCGTCCGACACCCTCAACTATGGCTACACCTTC.

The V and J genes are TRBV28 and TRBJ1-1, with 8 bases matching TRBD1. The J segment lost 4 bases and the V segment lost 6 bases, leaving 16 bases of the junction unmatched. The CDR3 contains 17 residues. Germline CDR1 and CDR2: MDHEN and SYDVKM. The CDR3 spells CASSAQRGGQGSTEAFF. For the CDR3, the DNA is TGTGCCAGCAGCGCACAAAGGGGTGGACAGGGAAGCACTGAAGCTTTCTTT.

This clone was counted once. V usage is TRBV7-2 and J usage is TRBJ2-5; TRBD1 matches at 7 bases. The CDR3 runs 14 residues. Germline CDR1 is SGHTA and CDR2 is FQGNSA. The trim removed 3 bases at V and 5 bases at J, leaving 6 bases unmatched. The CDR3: CASSFQTGKETQYF. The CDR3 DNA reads TGTGCCAGCAGCTTTCAGACAGGGAAGGAGACCCAGTACTTC.

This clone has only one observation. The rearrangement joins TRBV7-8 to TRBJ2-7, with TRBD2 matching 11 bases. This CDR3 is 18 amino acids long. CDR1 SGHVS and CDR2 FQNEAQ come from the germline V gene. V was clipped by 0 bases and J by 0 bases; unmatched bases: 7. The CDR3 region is CASSLARLAGGSSYEQYF. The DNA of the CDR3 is TGTGCCAGCAGCTTAGCGAGGTTAGCGGGGGGGAGCTCCTACGAGCAGTACTTC. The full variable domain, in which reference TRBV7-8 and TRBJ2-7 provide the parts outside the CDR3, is GAGVSQSPRYKVAKRGQDVALRCDPISGHVSLFWYQQALGQGPEFLTYFQNEAQLDKSGLPSDRFFAERPEGSVSTLKIQRTQQEDSAVYLCASSLARLAGGSSYEQYFGPGTRLTVT.

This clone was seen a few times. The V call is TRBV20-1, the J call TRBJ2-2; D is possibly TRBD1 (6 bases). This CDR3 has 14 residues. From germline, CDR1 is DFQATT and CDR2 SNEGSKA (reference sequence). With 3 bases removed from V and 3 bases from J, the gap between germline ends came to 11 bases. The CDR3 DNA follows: TGCAGTGCTAGTCAAACAGGGCACACCGGGGAGCTGTTTTTT. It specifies CSASQTGHTGELFF.

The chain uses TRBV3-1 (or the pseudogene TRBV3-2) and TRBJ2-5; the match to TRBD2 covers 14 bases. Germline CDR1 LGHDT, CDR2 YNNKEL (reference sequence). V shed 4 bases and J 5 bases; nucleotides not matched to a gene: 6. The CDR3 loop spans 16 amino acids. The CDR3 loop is CASSPTSGGAFETQYF. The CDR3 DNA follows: TGTGCCAGCAGCCCGACTAGCGGGGGGGCCTTCGAGACCCAGTACTTC.

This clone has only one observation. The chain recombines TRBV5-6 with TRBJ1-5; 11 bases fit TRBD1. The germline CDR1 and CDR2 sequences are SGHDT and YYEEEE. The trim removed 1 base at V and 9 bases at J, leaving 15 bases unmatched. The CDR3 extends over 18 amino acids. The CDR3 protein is CASSLMGQGVRGGRPQHF. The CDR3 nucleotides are TGTGCCAGCAGCTTGATGGGACAGGGGGTACGAGGAGGGCGGCCCCAGCATTTT.

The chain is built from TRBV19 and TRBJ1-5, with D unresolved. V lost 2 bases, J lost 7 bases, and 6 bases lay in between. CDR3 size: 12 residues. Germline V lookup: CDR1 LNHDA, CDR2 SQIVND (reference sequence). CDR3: CASSITEQPQHF. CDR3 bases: TGTGCCAGTAGTATAACAGAACAGCCCCAGCATTTT. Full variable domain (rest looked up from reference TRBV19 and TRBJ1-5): DGGITQSPKYLFRKEGQNVTLSCEQNLNHDAMYWYRQDPGQGLRLIYYSQIVNDFQKGDIAEGYSVSREKKESFPLTVTSAQKNPTAFYLCASSITEQPQHFGDGTRLSIL.

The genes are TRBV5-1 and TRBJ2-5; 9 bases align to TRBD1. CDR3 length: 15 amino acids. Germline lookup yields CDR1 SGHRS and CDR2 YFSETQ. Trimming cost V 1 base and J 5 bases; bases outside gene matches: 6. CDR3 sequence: CASSLITGGWETQYF. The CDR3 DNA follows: TGCGCCAGCAGCTTGATCACAGGGGGCTGGGAGACCCAGTACTTC.